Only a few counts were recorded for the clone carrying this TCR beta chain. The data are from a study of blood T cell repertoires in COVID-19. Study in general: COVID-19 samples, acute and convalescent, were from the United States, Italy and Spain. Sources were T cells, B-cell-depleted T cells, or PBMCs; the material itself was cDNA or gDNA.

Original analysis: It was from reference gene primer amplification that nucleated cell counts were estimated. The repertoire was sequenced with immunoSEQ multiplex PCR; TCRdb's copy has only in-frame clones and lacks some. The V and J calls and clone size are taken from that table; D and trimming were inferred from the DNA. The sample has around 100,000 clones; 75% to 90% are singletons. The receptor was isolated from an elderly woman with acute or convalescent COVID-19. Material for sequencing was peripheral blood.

CDR3 protein: CASSSGTSQRQWHF. The CDR3 coding sequence is TGTGCCAGCAGCTCCGGGACATCCCAAAGACAGTGGCATTTT. The V gene is TRBV28, the J gene TRBJ1-5, with D perhaps TRBD1 (6 bases). This CDR3 spans 14 amino acids. CDR1 and CDR2 from the germline V gene are MDHEN and SYDVKM. Trimming cost V 6 bases and J 15 bases, with 24 bases left between them.